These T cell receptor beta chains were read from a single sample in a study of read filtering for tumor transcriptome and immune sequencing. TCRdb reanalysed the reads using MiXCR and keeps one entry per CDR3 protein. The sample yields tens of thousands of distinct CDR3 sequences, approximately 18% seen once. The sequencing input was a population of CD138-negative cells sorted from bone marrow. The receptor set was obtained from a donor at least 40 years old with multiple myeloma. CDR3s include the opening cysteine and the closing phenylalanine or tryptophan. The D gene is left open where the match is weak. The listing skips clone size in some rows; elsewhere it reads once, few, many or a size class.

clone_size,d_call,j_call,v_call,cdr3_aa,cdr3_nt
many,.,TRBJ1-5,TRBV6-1,CASQPEWGNQPQHF,TGTGCCAGCCAACCCGAGTGGGGCAATCAGCCCCAGCATTTT
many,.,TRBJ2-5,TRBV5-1,CASSLMVGAQETQYF,TGCGCCAGCAGCTTGATGGTTGGCGCCCAAGAGACCCAGTACTTC
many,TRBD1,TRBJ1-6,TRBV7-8,CASSLSPGQGTSPLHF,TGTGCCAGCAGCTTAAGCCCGGGACAGGGCACGTCACCCCTCCACTTT
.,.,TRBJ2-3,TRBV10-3,CAVSESDQNTQYF,TGTGCCGTCAGTGAGTCGGATCAAAATACGCAGTATTTT
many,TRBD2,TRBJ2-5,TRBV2,CASSENPGLAGGITQYF,TGTGCCAGCAGTGAAAACCCGGGACTAGCGGGAGGAATTACCCAGTACTTC
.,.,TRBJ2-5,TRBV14,CASSRAQGQETQYF,TGTGCCAGCAGCCGAGCACAGGGACAAGAGACCCAGTACTTC
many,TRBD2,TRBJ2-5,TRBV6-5,CASNLAGGRETQYF,TGTGCCAGCAATCTAGCGGGAGGGCGGGAGACCCAGTACTTC
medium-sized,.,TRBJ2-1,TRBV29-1,CSVFLLGNEQFF,TGCAGCGTTTTTCTCCTCGGCAATGAGCAGTTCTTC
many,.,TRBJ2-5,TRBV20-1,CSASDGEETQYF,TGCAGTGCTTCGGACGGGGAAGAGACCCAGTACTTC
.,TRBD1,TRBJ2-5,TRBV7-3,CASSQRGQGSEALYF,TGTGCCAGCAGCCAAAGGGGACAGGGGTCGGAGGCCCTGTACTTC
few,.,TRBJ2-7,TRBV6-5,CASSYSFLQSSYEQYF,TGTGCCAGCAGTTACTCCTTCTTGCAGAGCTCCTACGAGCAGTACTTC
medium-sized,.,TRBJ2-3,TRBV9,CASSVAGSSGDTQYF,TGTGCCAGCAGCGTAGCGGGATCCTCCGGAGATACGCAGTATTTT
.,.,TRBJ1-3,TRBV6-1,CASITTDSGNTIYF,TGTGCCAGCATAACGACAGACTCTGGAAACACCATATATTTT
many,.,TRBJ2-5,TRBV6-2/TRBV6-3,CASSPEQTQYF,TGTGCCAGCAGTCCAGAACAGACCCAGTACTTC
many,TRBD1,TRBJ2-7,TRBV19,CASSPGDRIFPYEQYF,TGTGCCAGTAGTCCCGGGGACAGGATTTTTCCCTACGAGCAGTACTTC
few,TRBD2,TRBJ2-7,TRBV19,CASSASLTRGSYEQYF,TGTGCCAGTAGTGCAAGTCTCACTCGCGGGAGTTACGAGCAGTACTTC
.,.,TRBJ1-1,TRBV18,CACSRDGNANTEAFF,TGTGCCTGCTCACGAGACGGAAATGCTAACACTGAAGCTTTCTTT
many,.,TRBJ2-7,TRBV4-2,CASSQDRSSSYEQYF,TGTGCCAGCAGCCAAGATCGCAGCAGTTCCTACGAGCAGTACTTC